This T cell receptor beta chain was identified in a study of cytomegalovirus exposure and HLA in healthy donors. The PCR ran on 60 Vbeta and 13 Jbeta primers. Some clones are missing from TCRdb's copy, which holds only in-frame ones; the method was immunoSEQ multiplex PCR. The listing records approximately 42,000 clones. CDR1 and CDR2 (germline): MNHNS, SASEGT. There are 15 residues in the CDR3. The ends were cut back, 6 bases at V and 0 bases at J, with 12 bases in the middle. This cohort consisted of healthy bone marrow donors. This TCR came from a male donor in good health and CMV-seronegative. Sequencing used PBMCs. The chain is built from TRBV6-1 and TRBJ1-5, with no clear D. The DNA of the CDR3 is TGTGCCAGCAGGGCGGTCCTAAATAGCAATCAGCCCCAGCATTTT. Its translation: CASRAVLNSNQPQHF.